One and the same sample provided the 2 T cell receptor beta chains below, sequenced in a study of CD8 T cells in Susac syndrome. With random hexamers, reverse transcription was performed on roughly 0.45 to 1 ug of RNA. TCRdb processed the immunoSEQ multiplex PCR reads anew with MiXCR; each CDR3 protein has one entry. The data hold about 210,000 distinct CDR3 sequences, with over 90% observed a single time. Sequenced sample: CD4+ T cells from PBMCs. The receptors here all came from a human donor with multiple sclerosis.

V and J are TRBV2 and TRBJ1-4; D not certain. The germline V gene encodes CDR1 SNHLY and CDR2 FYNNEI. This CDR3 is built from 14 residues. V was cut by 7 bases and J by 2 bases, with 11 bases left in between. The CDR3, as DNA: TGTGCCAGCAATCTCGGGTCTACTAATGAAAAACTGTTTTTT. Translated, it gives CASNLGSTNEKLFF. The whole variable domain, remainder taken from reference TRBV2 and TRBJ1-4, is EPEVTQTPSHQVTQMGQEVILRCVPISNHLYFYWYRQILGQKVEFLVSFYNNEISEKSEIFDDQFSVERPDGSNFTLKIRSTKLEDSAMYFCASNLGSTNEKLFFGSGTQLSVL.

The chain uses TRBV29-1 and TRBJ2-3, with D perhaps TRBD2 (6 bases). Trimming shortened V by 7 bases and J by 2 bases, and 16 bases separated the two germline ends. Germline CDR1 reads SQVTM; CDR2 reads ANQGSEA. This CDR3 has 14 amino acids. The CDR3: CSGRRWRDTDTQYF. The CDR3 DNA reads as TGCAGCGGTCGCCGGTGGAGGGACACAGATACGCAGTATTTT.